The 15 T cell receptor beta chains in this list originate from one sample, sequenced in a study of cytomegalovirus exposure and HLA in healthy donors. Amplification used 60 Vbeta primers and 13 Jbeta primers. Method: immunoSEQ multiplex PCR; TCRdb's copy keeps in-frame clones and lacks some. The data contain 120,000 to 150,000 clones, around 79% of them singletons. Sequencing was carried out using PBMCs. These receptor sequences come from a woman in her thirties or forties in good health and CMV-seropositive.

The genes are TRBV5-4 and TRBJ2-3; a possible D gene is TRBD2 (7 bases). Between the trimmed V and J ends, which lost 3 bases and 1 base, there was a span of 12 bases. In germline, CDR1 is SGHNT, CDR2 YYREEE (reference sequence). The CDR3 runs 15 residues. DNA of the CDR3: TGTGCCAGCAGCTCCGGGGGGCTGGGCACAGATACGCAGTATTTT. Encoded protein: CASSSGGLGTDTQYF.

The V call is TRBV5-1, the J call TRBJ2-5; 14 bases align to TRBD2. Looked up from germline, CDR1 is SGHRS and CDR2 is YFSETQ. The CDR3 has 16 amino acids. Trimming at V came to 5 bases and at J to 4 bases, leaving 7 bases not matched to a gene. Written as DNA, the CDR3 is TGCGCCAGCAGTCGACTAGCGGGGGGGCGGGGAGAGACCCAGTACTTC. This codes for CASSRLAGGRGETQYF.

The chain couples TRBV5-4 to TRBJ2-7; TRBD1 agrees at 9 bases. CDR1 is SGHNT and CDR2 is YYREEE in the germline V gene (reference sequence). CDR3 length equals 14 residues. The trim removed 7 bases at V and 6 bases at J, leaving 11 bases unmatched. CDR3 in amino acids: CASSNPGTGPEQYF. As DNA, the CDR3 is TGTGCCAGCTCCAACCCCGGGACAGGGCCCGAGCAGTACTTC.

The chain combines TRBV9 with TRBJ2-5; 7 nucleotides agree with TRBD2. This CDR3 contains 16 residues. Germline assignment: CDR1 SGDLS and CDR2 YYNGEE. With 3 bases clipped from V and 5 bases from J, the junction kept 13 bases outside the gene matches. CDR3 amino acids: CASSGPGLTTWETQYF. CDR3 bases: TGTGCCAGCAGCGGACCGGGACTAACCACTTGGGAGACCCAGTACTTC.

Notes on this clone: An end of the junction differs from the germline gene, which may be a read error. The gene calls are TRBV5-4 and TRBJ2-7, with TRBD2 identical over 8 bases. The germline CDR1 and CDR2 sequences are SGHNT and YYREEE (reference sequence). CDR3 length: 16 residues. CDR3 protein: CASSRSRGAVTYGQYF. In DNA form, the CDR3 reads TGTGCCAGCAGCCGGTCGCGGGGGGCCGTCACCTACGGGCAGTACTTC.

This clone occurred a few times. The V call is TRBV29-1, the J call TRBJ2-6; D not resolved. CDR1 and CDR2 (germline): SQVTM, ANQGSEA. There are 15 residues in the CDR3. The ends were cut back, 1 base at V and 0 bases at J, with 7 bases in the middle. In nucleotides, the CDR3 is TGCAGCGTTGAAGCCGACAACTCTGGGGCCAACGTCCTGACTTTC. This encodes CSVEADNSGANVLTF.

As DNA, the CDR3 is TGTGCCAGCAATGGGGGGGGGAAAGGAACTGAAGCTTTCTTT. Translated: CASNGGGKGTEAFF. The V call is TRBV6-4, the J call TRBJ1-1; D possibly corresponds to TRBD1 (5 bases). The germline CDR1 and CDR2 sequences are MRHNA and SNTAGT. The CDR3 spans 14 residues. Trimming cost V 7 bases and J 5 bases, with 17 bases left between them.

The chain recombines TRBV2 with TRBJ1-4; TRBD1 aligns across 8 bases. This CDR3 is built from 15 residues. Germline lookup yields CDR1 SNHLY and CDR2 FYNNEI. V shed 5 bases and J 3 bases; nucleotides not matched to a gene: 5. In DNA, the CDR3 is TGTGCCAGCAGTCGCGGACAGGGCGCTAATGAAAAACTGTTTTTT. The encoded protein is CASSRGQGANEKLFF. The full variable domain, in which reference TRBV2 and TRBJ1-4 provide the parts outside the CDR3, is EPEVTQTPSHQVTQMGQEVILRCVPISNHLYFYWYRQILGQKVEFLVSFYNNEISEKSEIFDDQFSVERPDGSNFTLKIRSTKLEDSAMYFCASSRGQGANEKLFFGSGTQLSVL.

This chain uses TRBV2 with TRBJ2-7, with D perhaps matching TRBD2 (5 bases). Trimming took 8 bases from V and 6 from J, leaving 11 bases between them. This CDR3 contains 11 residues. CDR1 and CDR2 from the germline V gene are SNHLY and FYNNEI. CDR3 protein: CASGPGFEQYF. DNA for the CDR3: TGTGCCAGCGGCCCGGGGTTCGAGCAGTACTTC. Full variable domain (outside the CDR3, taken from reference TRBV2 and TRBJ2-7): EPEVTQTPSHQVTQMGQEVILRCVPISNHLYFYWYRQILGQKVEFLVSFYNNEISEKSEIFDDQFSVERPDGSNFTLKIRSTKLEDSAMYFCASGPGFEQYFGPGTRLTVT.

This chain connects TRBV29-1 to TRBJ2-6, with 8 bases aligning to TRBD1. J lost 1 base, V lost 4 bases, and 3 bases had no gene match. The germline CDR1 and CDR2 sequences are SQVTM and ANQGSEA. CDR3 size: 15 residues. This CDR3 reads CSVGQGASGANVLTF. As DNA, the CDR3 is TGCAGCGTTGGCCAGGGGGCTTCTGGGGCCAACGTCCTGACTTTC.

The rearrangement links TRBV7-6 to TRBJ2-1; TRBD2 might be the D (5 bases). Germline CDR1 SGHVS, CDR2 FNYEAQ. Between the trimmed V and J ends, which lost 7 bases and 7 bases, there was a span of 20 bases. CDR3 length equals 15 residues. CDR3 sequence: CASKVAPTEGNEQFF. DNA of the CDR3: TGTGCCAGCAAAGTGGCGCCTACCGAGGGTAATGAGCAGTTCTTC. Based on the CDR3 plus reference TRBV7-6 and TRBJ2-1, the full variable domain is GAGVSQSPRYKVTKRGQDVALRCDPISGHVSLYWYRQALGQGPEFLTYFNYEAQQDKSGLPNDRFSAERPEGSISTLTIQRTEQRDSAMYRCASKVAPTEGNEQFFGPGTRLTVL.

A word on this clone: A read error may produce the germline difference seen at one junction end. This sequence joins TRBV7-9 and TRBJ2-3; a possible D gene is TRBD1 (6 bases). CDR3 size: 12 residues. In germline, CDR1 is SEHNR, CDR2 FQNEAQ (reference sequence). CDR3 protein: CSSSLGDNTQYF. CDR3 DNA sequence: TGTTCCAGCAGCTTAGGGGACAATACGCAGTATTTT.

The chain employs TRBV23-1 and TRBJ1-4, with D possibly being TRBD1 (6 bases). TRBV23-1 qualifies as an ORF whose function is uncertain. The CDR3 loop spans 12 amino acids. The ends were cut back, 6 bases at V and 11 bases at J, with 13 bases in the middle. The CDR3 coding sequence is TGCGCCAGCAGATTAGACAGGCGGAAACTGTTTTTT. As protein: CASRLDRRKLFF.

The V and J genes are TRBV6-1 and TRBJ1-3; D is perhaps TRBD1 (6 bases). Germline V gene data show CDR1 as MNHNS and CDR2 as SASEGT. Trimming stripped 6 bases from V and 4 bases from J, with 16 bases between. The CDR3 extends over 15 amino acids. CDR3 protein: CASSFLGGAGNTIYF. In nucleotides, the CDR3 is TGTGCCAGCAGCTTTCTCGGGGGGGCCGGAAACACCATATATTTT.

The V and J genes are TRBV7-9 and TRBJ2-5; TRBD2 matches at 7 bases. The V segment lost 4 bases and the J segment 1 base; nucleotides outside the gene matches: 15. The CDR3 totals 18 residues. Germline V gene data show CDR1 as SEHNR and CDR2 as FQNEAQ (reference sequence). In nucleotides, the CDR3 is TGTGCCAGCAGCTCTACGTCTAGCGGAGCCACCCTCCAAGAGACCCAGTACTTC. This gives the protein CASSSTSSGATLQETQYF.